This TCR beta chain was captured by sequencing in a study of shared clonotypes between healthy human individuals. On the study more broadly: Donors consisted of a couple of women and a few men between 18 and 49.

Germline assignment: CDR1 SGHTA and CDR2 FQGNSA. The CDR3 totals 14 residues. V was clipped by 2 bases and J by 1 base, with 9 bases between them. Using about 0.2 ug DNA, 30,000 or so T cell genomes, the sorted-subset replicate PCRs were run. TCRdb keeps only in-frame clones here, not all; method: immunoSEQ multiplex PCR. The sample comprises 2 million to 2.5 million clones, around 92% of which are singletons, and 0.3% to 0.4% rests with the top ten. General observations from the study: Generation of non-shared clonotypes was less probable than generation of clonotypes shared by all four donors.

As for this clone: Its antigen is as yet unknown.

Sequencing input: naive CD4+ T cells from PBMCs. Subset noted: CD45RA+ positively selected. V gene TRBV7-2 combines with J gene TRBJ2-7; D is ambiguous. This sequence was found in a man aged 18-30 years in good health. Some clones in this sample may be carry-over from other donors' samples. The CDR3 is CASSLFGHSYEQYF. DNA for the CDR3: TGTGCCAGCAGCTTATTTGGGCATTCCTACGAGCAGTACTTC.